A selection of T cell receptor beta chains follows, all from one sample in a study of blood T cell repertoires in COVID-19. Only in-frame clones appear in the TCRdb table, and some are missing; sequencing was by immunoSEQ multiplex PCR. The repertoire holds under 250,000 clones, about four fifths seen once, with roughly 3.3% in the top ten. Sequenced input: peripheral blood. The receptors here all came from a woman younger than 30 with acute or convalescent COVID-19. Each CDR3 is given with its conserved first and last residue. D genes are given only for firm matches. Clone sizes are given selectively: once, few, many, or a class where the clone is expanded.

clone_size: NA
v_call: TRBV7-9
cdr3_length: 16
j_call: TRBJ2-6
d_call: NA
cdr3_aa: CASSPGVGVGANVLTF
cdr3_nt: TGTGCCAGCAGCCCCGGGGTTGGTGTGGGGGCCAACGTCCTGACTTTC

clone_size: few
v_call: TRBV24-1
cdr3_length: 16
j_call: TRBJ2-3
d_call: TRBD2
cdr3_aa: CATSDLTSASQDTQYF
cdr3_nt: TGTGCCACCAGTGATCTGACTAGCGCATCACAAGATACGCAGTATTTT

clone_size: NA
v_call: TRBV10-3
cdr3_length: 14
j_call: TRBJ2-5
d_call: NA
cdr3_aa: CAISEGGNRETQYF
cdr3_nt: TGTGCCATCAGTGAGGGCGGGAACAGGGAGACCCAGTACTTC

clone_size: NA
v_call: TRBV6-5
cdr3_length: 15
j_call: TRBJ1-1
d_call: TRBD1
cdr3_aa: CASSWTGLMNTEAFF
cdr3_nt: TGTGCCAGCAGTTGGACAGGTTTGATGAACACTGAAGCTTTCTTT

clone_size: NA
v_call: TRBV5-1
cdr3_length: 19
j_call: TRBJ2-1
d_call: TRBD2
cdr3_aa: CASSLEASGRASSYNEQFF
cdr3_nt: TGCGCCAGCAGCTTGGAGGCTAGCGGGAGGGCGAGCTCCTACAATGAGCAGTTCTTC

clone_size: NA
v_call: TRBV5-1
cdr3_length: 16
j_call: TRBJ2-3
d_call: TRBD1
cdr3_aa: CASSSDRGAFTDTQYF
cdr3_nt: TGCGCCAGCAGCTCGGACAGGGGAGCGTTCACAGATACGCAGTATTTT

clone_size: NA
v_call: TRBV4-3
cdr3_length: 20
j_call: TRBJ2-7
d_call: TRBD2
cdr3_aa: CASSQDAQRLAGGWSYEQYF
cdr3_nt: TGCGCCAGCAGCCAAGATGCCCAACGACTAGCGGGAGGTTGGTCCTACGAGCAGTACTTC

clone_size: NA
v_call: TRBV2
cdr3_length: 11
j_call: TRBJ2-1
d_call: NA
cdr3_aa: CASSERDEQFF
cdr3_nt: TGTGCCAGCAGTGAGCGGGATGAGCAGTTCTTC

clone_size: NA
v_call: TRBV19
cdr3_length: 15
j_call: TRBJ2-1
d_call: TRBD2
cdr3_aa: CASSTLHGGDNEQFF
cdr3_nt: TGTGCCAGTAGTACCCTGCACGGGGGGGACAATGAGCAGTTCTTC

clone_size: few
v_call: TRBV7-2
cdr3_length: 15
j_call: TRBJ1-2
d_call: TRBD1
cdr3_aa: CASSLGGQGAGGYTF
cdr3_nt: TGTGCCAGCAGCTTAGGAGGACAGGGGGCTGGAGGCTACACCTTC

clone_size: NA
v_call: TRBV7-9
cdr3_length: 14
j_call: TRBJ2-7
d_call: NA
cdr3_aa: CASSALRDSYEQYF
cdr3_nt: TGTGCCAGCAGCGCCCTCCGCGATTCCTACGAGCAGTACTTC

clone_size: NA
v_call: TRBV6-2/TRBV6-3
cdr3_length: 17
j_call: TRBJ1-3
d_call: TRBD1
cdr3_aa: CASSQRTGGLSGNTIYF
cdr3_nt: TGTGCCAGCAGTCAACGGACAGGGGGATTATCTGGAAACACCATATATTTT

clone_size: NA
v_call: TRBV19
cdr3_length: 15
j_call: TRBJ1-5
d_call: TRBD1
cdr3_aa: CATKDRGLGNQPQHF
cdr3_nt: TGTGCCACCAAGGACAGGGGATTAGGCAATCAGCCCCAGCATTTT

clone_size: few
v_call: TRBV19
cdr3_length: 15
j_call: TRBJ2-7
d_call: TRBD2
cdr3_aa: CASSARGGRGYEQYF
cdr3_nt: TGTGCCAGTAGTGCCCGGGGGGGCCGGGGCTACGAGCAGTACTTC

clone_size: NA
v_call: TRBV10-3
cdr3_length: 16
j_call: TRBJ2-3
d_call: NA
cdr3_aa: CAISEWGQAITDTQYF
cdr3_nt: TGTGCCATCAGTGAGTGGGGGCAGGCGATCACAGATACGCAGTATTTT

clone_size: NA
v_call: TRBV12-2
cdr3_length: 15
j_call: TRBJ1-1
d_call: NA
cdr3_aa: CASRSPWDTNTEAFF
cdr3_nt: TGTGCAAGTCGCTCCCCTTGGGACACTAACACTGAAGCTTTCTTT

clone_size: NA
v_call: TRBV6-5
cdr3_length: 14
j_call: TRBJ1-4
d_call: TRBD1
cdr3_aa: CASEDRATNEKLFF
cdr3_nt: TGTGCCAGCGAGGACAGGGCAACTAATGAAAAACTGTTTTTT

clone_size: NA
v_call: TRBV9
cdr3_length: 15
j_call: TRBJ2-1
d_call: NA
cdr3_aa: CASSVGSGSYNEQFF
cdr3_nt: TGTGCCAGCAGCGTAGGTTCAGGCTCCTACAATGAGCAGTTCTTC

clone_size: once
v_call: TRBV5-5
cdr3_length: 13
j_call: TRBJ2-2
d_call: TRBD1
cdr3_aa: CASSGTGAGELFF
cdr3_nt: TGTGCCAGCAGCGGGACAGGGGCCGGGGAGCTGTTTTTT

clone_size: few
v_call: TRBV7-9
cdr3_length: 15
j_call: TRBJ1-5
d_call: TRBD1
cdr3_aa: CASSLTGVGNQPQHF
cdr3_nt: TGTGCCAGCAGCCTGACAGGGGTTGGCAATCAGCCCCAGCATTTT

clone_size: NA
v_call: TRBV14
cdr3_length: 16
j_call: TRBJ2-3
d_call: TRBD2
cdr3_aa: CASSQGLAGRGGTQYF
cdr3_nt: TGTGCCAGCAGCCAAGGCCTAGCGGGAAGGGGTGGTACGCAGTATTTT

clone_size: NA
v_call: TRBV14
cdr3_length: 15
j_call: TRBJ2-5
d_call: TRBD2
cdr3_aa: CASSRGLALRQTQYF
cdr3_nt: TGTGCCAGCAGCCGGGGACTAGCGCTCCGTCAGACCCAGTACTTC

clone_size: once
v_call: TRBV18
cdr3_length: 16
j_call: TRBJ1-2
d_call: NA
cdr3_aa: CASSPIETGFGYGYTF
cdr3_nt: TGTGCCAGCTCACCCATTGAAACAGGGTTTGGCTATGGCTACACCTTC

clone_size: NA
v_call: TRBV6-2/TRBV6-3
cdr3_length: 17
j_call: TRBJ1-6
d_call: NA
cdr3_aa: CASSYSARTRKNSPLHF
cdr3_nt: TGTGCCAGCAGTTACTCAGCTCGGACACGGAAAAATTCACCCCTCCACTTT

clone_size: few
v_call: TRBV6-2/TRBV6-3
cdr3_length: 16
j_call: TRBJ2-7
d_call: TRBD2
cdr3_aa: CASSQTSGRNSYEQYF
cdr3_nt: TGTGCCAGCAGTCAAACTAGCGGGAGGAACTCCTACGAGCAGTACTTC

clone_size: few
v_call: TRBV10-3
cdr3_length: 13
j_call: TRBJ1-1
d_call: NA
cdr3_aa: CAIRGEGVHGAFF
cdr3_nt: TGTGCCATCAGGGGGGAGGGGGTCCATGGAGCTTTCTTT

clone_size: NA
v_call: TRBV7-9
cdr3_length: 12
j_call: TRBJ1-1
d_call: NA
cdr3_aa: CASGGMNTEAFF
cdr3_nt: TGTGCCAGCGGAGGGATGAACACTGAAGCTTTCTTT

clone_size: NA
v_call: TRBV30
cdr3_length: 15
j_call: TRBJ1-4
d_call: NA
cdr3_aa: CAWSVENRPNEKLFF
cdr3_nt: TGTGCCTGGAGTGTAGAAAACAGGCCGAATGAAAAACTGTTTTTT

clone_size: NA
v_call: TRBV5-6
cdr3_length: 16
j_call: TRBJ1-2
d_call: TRBD1
cdr3_aa: CASRQTGTIAEYGYTF
cdr3_nt: TGTGCCAGCAGGCAGACAGGGACAATAGCAGAGTATGGCTACACCTTC

clone_size: NA
v_call: TRBV7-2
cdr3_length: 18
j_call: TRBJ2-7
d_call: TRBD1
cdr3_aa: CASSLRLTGASEWYEQYF
cdr3_nt: TGTGCCAGCAGCCTCCGCCTCACAGGGGCCTCGGAGTGGTACGAGCAGTACTTC

clone_size: NA
v_call: TRBV27
cdr3_length: 13
j_call: TRBJ1-4
d_call: NA
cdr3_aa: CASAGYGDEKLFF
cdr3_nt: TGTGCCAGTGCAGGGTATGGGGATGAAAAACTGTTTTTT

clone_size: NA
v_call: TRBV5-1
cdr3_length: 14
j_call: TRBJ1-2
d_call: NA
cdr3_aa: CASRIGRGSDGYTF
cdr3_nt: TGCGCCAGCAGAATCGGGCGGGGCTCTGATGGCTACACCTTC

clone_size: NA
v_call: TRBV10-3
cdr3_length: 13
j_call: TRBJ2-7
d_call: TRBD2
cdr3_aa: CAIRGAGGYEQYF
cdr3_nt: TGTGCCATCAGAGGGGCGGGGGGTTACGAGCAGTACTTC

clone_size: few
v_call: TRBV6-5
cdr3_length: 16
j_call: TRBJ2-5
d_call: TRBD1
cdr3_aa: CASSYSGQGMIMSQYF
cdr3_nt: TGTGCCAGCAGTTACTCAGGACAGGGGATGATTATGTCCCAGTACTTC

clone_size: once
v_call: TRBV2
cdr3_length: 12
j_call: TRBJ1-2
d_call: NA
cdr3_aa: CASNTGLHGYTF
cdr3_nt: TGTGCCAGCAATACAGGGTTACATGGCTACACCTTC

clone_size: few
v_call: TRBV29-1
cdr3_length: 14
j_call: TRBJ2-3
d_call: NA
cdr3_aa: CSVVAGAHTDTQYF
cdr3_nt: TGCAGCGTTGTTGCTGGAGCCCACACAGATACGCAGTATTTT

clone_size: few
v_call: TRBV5-8
cdr3_length: 13
j_call: TRBJ1-4
d_call: NA
cdr3_aa: CASSLDSDEKLFF
cdr3_nt: TGTGCCAGCAGCTTGGATTCAGATGAAAAACTGTTTTTT

clone_size: NA
v_call: TRBV28
cdr3_length: 16
j_call: TRBJ1-4
d_call: NA
cdr3_aa: CASSIRDGQFNEKLFF
cdr3_nt: TGTGCCAGCAGTATCCGGGACGGACAGTTTAATGAAAAACTGTTTTTT